This is a list of T cell receptor beta chains from one sample in a study of blood T cell repertoires in COVID-19. The method was immunoSEQ multiplex PCR; TCRdb's version includes in-frame clones alone and lacks a portion of them. This sample carries 56,000 or so clones, approximately 89% of them seen once, and the ten largest clones take 43%. Sequencing was performed on peripheral blood. The receptors come from a woman in her sixties with COVID-19, enrolled during active disease. Each CDR3 is given with its conserved first and last residue. The D gene is left open where the match is weak. Size is stated for part of the rows, as once, few or many counts, or as a class when the clone is expanded.

TRBV7-2	-	-	TRBJ1-1	CASSEQSLNTEAFF	TGTGCCAGCAGCGAACAGTCTTTGAACACTGAAGCTTTCTTT
TRBV6-2/TRBV6-3	-	TRBD1	TRBJ2-7	CASSSDRVLPYSYEQYF	TGTGCCAGCAGTTCGGACAGGGTCCTCCCGTACTCCTACGAGCAGTACTTC
TRBV5-1	-	TRBD1	TRBJ1-5	CASSWPTGGLGNQPQHF	TGCGCCAGCAGCTGGCCGACAGGGGGCTTAGGAAATCAGCCCCAGCATTTT
TRBV9	-	TRBD1	TRBJ2-1	CASSLDRASYNEQFF	TGTGCCAGCAGCCTGGACAGGGCGTCCTACAATGAGCAGTTCTTC
TRBV28	-	TRBD1	TRBJ1-2	CASSLGTGNYGYTF	TGTGCCAGCAGTCTGGGGACAGGGAACTATGGCTACACCTTC
TRBV5-1	-	-	TRBJ2-1	CASSLGGDSTYNEQFF	TGCGCCAGCAGCTTGGGGGGAGACTCTACCTACAATGAGCAGTTCTTC
TRBV7-9	once	-	TRBJ2-7	CASSLGTGTSYEQYF	TGTGCCAGCAGCTTAGGGACCGGGACTTCCTACGAGCAGTACTTC
TRBV24-1	-	TRBD2	TRBJ2-1	CATSDLVPFERGKDEQFF	TGTGCCACCAGTGATTTGGTCCCGTTCGAGCGGGGGAAGGATGAGCAGTTCTTC
TRBV6-2/TRBV6-3	-	-	TRBJ2-1	CASSPGGDNEQFF	TGTGCCAGCAGCCCTGGCGGGGACAATGAGCAGTTCTTC
TRBV19	once	-	TRBJ2-6	CASTDASAGANVLTF	TGTGCCAGTACAGATGCCTCCGCTGGGGCCAACGTCCTGACTTTC
TRBV2	-	-	TRBJ2-7	CASRKSPESEQYF	TGTGCCTCCCGAAAGTCCCCGGAGAGTGAGCAGTACTTC
TRBV2	-	TRBD2	TRBJ2-1	CASSGLTDGLAGGIYEQFF	TGTGCCAGCAGTGGCTTGACAGACGGACTAGCGGGGGGTATTTATGAGCAGTTCTTC
TRBV28	-	TRBD1	TRBJ1-2	CASRGQGGYTF	TGTGCCAGCAGGGGACAGGGTGGCTACACCTTC
TRBV6-1	-	-	TRBJ2-2	CASSADWGTGELFF	TGTGCCAGCAGTGCGGACTGGGGTACCGGGGAGCTGTTTTTT
TRBV6-6	once	-	TRBJ1-5	CASSPGRDVSNQPQHF	TGTGCCAGCAGCCCAGGGAGGGACGTTAGCAATCAGCCCCAGCATTTT
TRBV7-9	once	-	TRBJ2-3	CASSSELRDTQYF	TGTGCCAGCAGCTCAGAACTGAGGGATACGCAGTATTTT
TRBV3-1/TRBV3-2	-	TRBD2	TRBJ2-3	CASSQSEGIAGGPTDTQYF	TGTGCCAGCAGCCAATCGGAGGGGATAGCGGGGGGACCCACAGATACGCAGTATTTT
TRBV28	-	TRBD1	TRBJ1-4	CASSRGQEREKLFF	TGTGCCAGCAGCCGCGGACAGGAGCGGGAAAAACTGTTTTTT
TRBV19	-	TRBD1	TRBJ2-4	CASSFRTGRGIQYF	TGTGCCAGTAGTTTTCGGACAGGTAGGGGCATTCAGTACTTC
TRBV19	-	-	TRBJ2-5	CASSMQGRETQYF	TGTGCCAGTAGTATGCAGGGTAGAGAGACCCAGTACTTC